The entry below describes one T cell receptor beta chain. Its specificity is not known. This specimen comes from a study of shared clonotypes between healthy human individuals. Whole-study findings and limits: Compared with clonotypes that all four donors shared, non-shared clonotypes had lower generation probabilities.

This CDR3 region has 17 residues. Deletions cut 1 base from V and 0 bases from J, with 16 bases between. Germline V lookup: CDR1 KGHSH, CDR2 LQKENI. The method was immunoSEQ multiplex PCR; TCRdb's version includes in-frame clones alone and lacks a portion of them. The sample consists of over a million clones, more than 95% of them appearing once. The V gene is TRBV18, the J gene TRBJ2-7; TRBD1 is a possible D gene (6 bases). Material for sequencing was naive CD4+ T cells sorted from blood. As to subset: CD45RA+ positively selected. The source of this sequence is a man under 40 in good health. The CDR3 loop reads CASSPLPGAAYSYEQYF. The CDR3 DNA follows: TGTGCCAGCTCACCACTACCAGGGGCTGCCTACTCCTACGAGCAGTACTTC.